Presented here are 18 T cell receptor beta chains from one specimen sequenced in a study of OX40 agonist ivuxolimab in advanced cancers. Some clones are missing from TCRdb's copy, which holds only in-frame ones; the method was immunoSEQ multiplex PCR. The data show just over 9,500 clones, with roughly 67% seen just once and approximately 24% held by the top ten. This specimen was CD4+ or CD8+ T cells sorted from blood, taken in a trial of the OX40 agonist ivuxolimab. The receptor set was obtained from an adult with an advanced solid tumor such as melanoma, head and neck, liver or kidney cancer.

Within the sample, this clone is medium-sized. The rearrangement joins TRBV6-6 to TRBJ2-7, with TRBD1 matching over 8 bases. V was pared by 7 bases and J by 7 bases, with 9 bases of the junction left unmatched. The germline gives CDR1 MNHNY, CDR2 SVGAGI (reference sequence). The CDR3 is 13 residues long. As DNA, the CDR3 is TGTGCCAGCACCCCTGGACAGGGTGGGGAGCAGTACTTC. As protein: CASTPGQGGEQYF.

This chain connects TRBV30 to TRBJ2-7, with 16 nucleotides matching TRBD2. J lost 6 bases, V lost 0 bases, and 8 bases had no gene match. CDR1 and CDR2 (germline): GTSNPN, SVGIG (reference sequence). This CDR3 is 17 amino acids long. The CDR3 spells CAWSVLGTSGRVGEQYF. CDR3 nucleotides: TGTGCCTGGAGTGTCTTAGGGACTAGCGGGAGGGTAGGCGAGCAGTACTTC. Based on the CDR3 plus reference TRBV30 and TRBJ2-7, the full variable domain is SQTIHQWPATLVQPVGSPLSLECTVEGTSNPNLYWYRQAAGRGLQLLFYSVGIGQISSEVPQNLSASRPQDRQFILSSKKLLLSDSGFYLCAWSVLGTSGRVGEQYFGPGTRLTVT.

This clone was detected only a few times. The V gene is TRBV4-2, the J gene TRBJ2-1, with a possible D match to TRBD2 (6 bases). The CDR3 runs to 16 residues. V dropped 0 bases and J dropped 2 bases, with 11 bases sitting between them. In germline, CDR1 is LGHNA, CDR2 YNFKEQ. CDR3 in amino acids: CASSQDGSGPYNEQFF. CDR3 in DNA: TGTGCCAGCAGCCAAGATGGGAGCGGGCCCTACAATGAGCAGTTCTTC.

The J gene is TRBJ2-2, the V gene TRBV7-9, with 14 bases aligning to TRBD2. V was pared by 4 bases and J by 6 bases, with 1 base of the junction left unmatched. The germline gives CDR1 SEHNR, CDR2 FQNEAQ (reference sequence). The CDR3 spans 15 residues. The CDR3 DNA reads as TGTGCCAGCAGCTCGACTAGCGGGAGGGCCGGGGAGCTGTTTTTT. Translating it yields CASSSTSGRAGELFF. Combining the CDR3 with reference TRBV7-9 and TRBJ2-2 gives the whole variable domain DTGVSQNPRHKITKRGQNVTFRCDPISEHNRLYWYRQTLGQGPEFLTYFQNEAQLEKSRLLSDRFSAERPKGSFSTLEIQRTEQGDSAMYLCASSSTSGRAGELFFGEGSRLTVL.

This chain connects TRBV10-1 to TRBJ2-3; 9 bases line up with TRBD2. The V and J ends lost 11 bases and 0 bases, in that order; junction bases with no gene match: 9. CDR1 and CDR2 (germline): WNHNN, SYGVQD (reference sequence). The CDR3 spans 15 residues. CDR3 nucleotides: TGCGCCCTTCCTAGCGGGGACCCTAGCACAGATACGCAGTATTTT. This sequence encodes CALPSGDPSTDTQYF.

This clone appeared once. The junction departs from the called germline gene at one end, perhaps through a read error. The gene calls are TRBV27 and TRBJ2-7; D ambiguous. Germline CDR1 MNHEY, CDR2 SMNVEV (reference sequence). This CDR3 comprises 13 residues. The CDR3 reads CASSASEFYERYF. The CDR3 coding sequence is TGTGCCAGCAGTGCCTCCGAGTTCTACGAGCGGTACTTC.

The chain joins TRBV6-5 to TRBJ1-5; possibly TRBD1 for D (5 bases). CDR1 and CDR2 (germline): MNHEY, SVGAGI. The CDR3 has 13 residues. V was shortened by 2 bases and J by 5 bases, with 7 bases between the two germline ends. In DNA form, the CDR3 reads TGTGCCAGCAGTTACAGGGGCCATCAGCCCCAGCATTTT. Protein sequence: CASSYRGHQPQHF.

The rearrangement joins TRBV9 to TRBJ2-7, with D unclear. The germline V gene encodes CDR1 SGDLS and CDR2 YYNGEE. The CDR3 consists of 10 residues. V lost 8 bases, J lost 7 bases, and 10 bases lay in between. The CDR3 sequence: CARILGEQYF. The CDR3, as DNA: TGTGCCAGAATTTTGGGTGAGCAGTACTTC.

J is TRBJ1-5 and V is TRBV6-6, with 7 positions matching TRBD1. This CDR3 spans 13 amino acids. CDR1 MNHNY and CDR2 SVGAGI come from the germline V gene (reference sequence). The V gene end was trimmed by 7 bases and the J gene end by 7 bases; junction bases not matched to a gene: 7. CDR3 protein: CASNTGVYQPQHF. DNA of the CDR3: TGTGCCAGCAATACAGGGGTATACCAGCCCCAGCATTTT.

The chain links TRBV5-4 to TRBJ2-3; 10 bases align to TRBD1. Germline CDR1 SGHNT, CDR2 YYREEE (reference sequence). This CDR3 is built from 15 residues. V was clipped by 3 bases and J by 4 bases; unmatched bases: 5. The CDR3 protein is CASSSRDRGSDTQYF. The CDR3, as DNA: TGTGCCAGCAGCTCGCGGGACAGGGGCTCAGATACGCAGTATTTT.

CDR3: CATDRSYNEQFF. CDR3 nucleotide sequence: TGTGCCACCGACAGGTCCTACAATGAGCAGTTCTTC. This chain links TRBV6-1 with TRBJ2-1, with a possible D match to TRBD1 (6 bases). Germline V gene lookup returns CDR1 MNHNS and CDR2 SASEGT. The V and J ends lost 10 bases and 1 base respectively, with 8 bases between them. The CDR3 sequence is 12 residues long.

The V and J genes are TRBV4-1 and TRBJ2-3; TRBD1 is a possible D gene (7 bases). The V and J ends lost 3 bases and 5 bases respectively, with 18 bases between them. The CDR3 has 16 amino acids. The germline gives CDR1 MGHRA, CDR2 YSYEKL. This CDR3 is CASSHLGQEGKDTQYF. In nucleotides, the CDR3 is TGCGCCAGCAGCCACTTAGGACAGGAGGGTAAAGATACGCAGTATTTT.

The chain recombines TRBV29-1 with TRBJ1-2; the match to TRBD1 covers 7 bases. The germline gives CDR1 SQVTM, CDR2 ANQGSEA. The V and J ends lost 3 bases and 7 bases, in that order; junction bases with no gene match: 8. CDR3 length: 13 residues. CDR3 sequence: CSVESDREFGYTF. CDR3 DNA sequence: TGCAGCGTTGAGTCCGACAGGGAATTTGGCTACACCTTC.

The sample holds a few counts of this clone. The gene calls are TRBV11-2 and TRBJ1-5; no firm D call. Germline lookup yields CDR1 SGHAT and CDR2 FQNNGV. CDR3 length: 15 residues. Trimming removed 2 bases from V and 3 bases from J, with 11 bases in between. CDR3 nucleotide sequence: TGTGCCAGCAGCTTAACTGCCGGGCTCAATCAGCCCCAGCATTTT. Residues: CASSLTAGLNQPQHF.

This clone was recorded a few times. This chain connects TRBV4-1 to TRBJ2-2; the D is unclear. The CDR3 sequence is 15 residues long. Germline V lookup: CDR1 MGHRA, CDR2 YSYEKL. The germline V and J ends were trimmed by 3 bases and 6 bases, with 14 bases remaining between them. DNA of the CDR3: TGCGCCAGCAGCCATCCAGGACCTCCTCCCGGGGAGCTGTTTTTT. This encodes CASSHPGPPPGELFF.

The rearrangement joins TRBV19 to TRBJ2-7, with a possible D match to TRBD2 (8 bases). This CDR3 has 14 residues. V shed 7 bases and J shed 5 bases, with 18 bases lying between them. Germline V gene lookup returns CDR1 LNHDA and CDR2 SQIVND (reference sequence). This chain's CDR3 is CASTPGGGWDEQYF. The CDR3 DNA sequence: TGTGCCAGTACCCCGGGAGGGGGCTGGGACGAGCAGTACTTC.

This clone is a singleton in its sample. The gene calls are TRBV4-3 and TRBJ2-1; a weak D match, TRBD2 (6 bases). Germline V CDR1 and CDR2: LGHNA, YSLEER. The CDR3 spans 16 residues. Trimming took off 0 bases at V and 8 bases at J, with 17 bases between the two ends. DNA for the CDR3: TGCGCCAGCAGCCAAGACACAGGCCTAGGAGGGGATGAGCAGTTCTTC. This encodes CASSQDTGLGGDEQFF.

The chain employs TRBV10-3 and TRBJ1-4, with TRBD1 matching 8 bases. The CDR3 runs 15 residues. Germline V gives CDR1 ENHRY, CDR2 SYGVKD. Trimming took 4 bases from V and 2 from J; bases not matched to a gene: 3. The CDR3 here is CAISGTGGTNEKLFF. CDR3 sequence (DNA): TGTGCCATCAGTGGCACAGGGGGTACTAATGAAAAACTGTTTTTT.